This TCR beta chain was identified in a study of neurological immune-mediated disorders. Findings and caveats of the study: HTLV-1-associated myelopathy had the most TCR clonal expansion, while multiple sclerosis had the least, a level that fell below healthy controls.

In TCRdb, the 5' RACE reads were re-called with MiXCR into one record per CDR3 protein. The table lists tens of thousands of distinct CDR3 sequences, around 2.6% of them singletons. This clonotype was counted many times. The antigen is not known. Germline CDR1 and CDR2: LGHNA and YNFKEQ. Trimming removed 0 bases from V and 3 bases from J; junction bases left unmatched: 11. CDR3 length: 18 residues. Sequences were obtained from PBMCs. The chain combines TRBV4-2 with TRBJ2-1; 7 nucleotides agree with TRBD2. The TCR sequence derives from a woman in her twenties or thirties with multiple sclerosis. The CDR3, as DNA: TGTGCCAGCAGCCAAGATGTTCCGTGGACTAGTAACTACAATGAGCAGTTCTTC. Protein product: CASSQDVPWTSNYNEQFF.